These 7 T cell receptor beta chains were sequenced from one sample in a study of regulatory T cells in long-lasting Graves disease. The TCR beta library used iRepertoire HTBI primers with Arm-PCR amplification of CDR3. TCRdb reprocessed the multiplex PCR reads via MiXCR and lists one record per CDR3 protein. The data contain roughly 560,000 distinct CDR3 sequences, 15% to 20% of them singletons. Time point specified: newly diagnosed GD, antithyroid drugs for less than 3 months. After RNA was extracted from PBMCs, the TCR library was made from it. These data were also filed under a second study, of T cells in Graves' hyperthyroidism and ophthalmopathy.

The starting material was peripheral blood mononuclear cells (PBMCs), obtained at new diagnosis, from a patient treated with antithyroid drugs. These receptor sequences come from a woman aged 40-65 years with Graves disease.

This clonotype was detected a few times. The rearrangement uses TRBV12-3 or TRBV12-4 and TRBJ2-7, with 8 bases aligning to TRBD2. This CDR3 is 12 amino acids long. The V gene end was trimmed by 4 bases and the J gene end by 5 bases; junction bases not matched to a gene: 1. The CDR3 sequence is CASSSGGDEQYF. CDR3 nucleotide sequence: TGTGCCAGCAGTTCGGGAGGGGACGAGCAGTACTTC.

This clonotype was seen more than once but under ten times. A junction end diverges from the germline sequence, so it may reflect a read error. This rearrangement joins TRBV6-2 or TRBV6-3 to TRBJ1-2, with D tentatively TRBD1 (6 bases). The germline CDR1 and CDR2 sequences are MNHEY and SVGEGT. The CDR3 length is 14 residues. In DNA form, the CDR3 reads TGTGCCAGCAGTGACTCGTTACAGGGAATCGGCTACACCTTC. Its protein product is CASSDSLQGIGYTF.

This clonotype was detected many times. V usage is TRBV12-3 or TRBV12-4 and J usage is TRBJ1-2; D remains ambiguous. V shed 5 bases and J shed 8 bases, with 18 bases lying between them. CDR3 length: 14 residues. The CDR3 nucleotides read TGTGCCAGCAGTCCAGGCGGGAGGCGGGGAGGCTACACCTTC. It codes for CASSPGGRRGGYTF.

The chain joins TRBV3-1 to TRBJ2-5, with TRBD1 matching over 7 bases. With V trimmed by 1 base and J by 4 bases, 9 bases remained unmatched. This CDR3 is 16 amino acids long. Per germline, CDR1 LGHDT and CDR2 YNNKEL (reference sequence). CDR3 bases: TGTGCCAGCAGCCAAGTTTTAACAGGGGAAGGAGAGACCCAGTACTTC. Protein product: CASSQVLTGEGETQYF.

This clonotype turned up a few times. V gene TRBV18 combines with J gene TRBJ2-2; D is uncertain. Germline assignment: CDR1 KGHSH and CDR2 LQKENI. This CDR3 region has 14 residues. Trimming shortened V by 3 bases and J by 4 bases, and 9 bases separated the two germline ends. The CDR3: CASSPDRSTGELFF. The CDR3 DNA sequence: TGTGCCAGCTCACCGGATAGATCCACCGGGGAGCTGTTTTTT.

This clonotype was detected many times. CDR3 region: CASSISPDGAGPQHF. CDR3 DNA sequence: TGTGCCAGTAGTATCTCTCCGGACGGAGCGGGGCCCCAGCATTTT. The chain combines TRBV19 with TRBJ1-5; D gene ambiguous. This CDR3 comprises 15 residues. V lost 3 bases, J lost 9 bases, and 18 bases lay in between. The V gene's germline CDR1 is LNHDA and CDR2 SQIVND (reference sequence).

This clonotype was recorded at least ten times. The gene calls are TRBV20-1 and TRBJ2-7; the match to TRBD2 covers 8 bases. The germline V gene encodes CDR1 DFQATT and CDR2 SNEGSKA (reference sequence). This CDR3 contains 14 residues. Germline trimming cut 6 bases from V and 2 bases from J; bases unmatched to any gene: 9. CDR3 residues: CSAGSGGQTYEQYF. DNA of the CDR3: TGCAGTGCCGGAAGCGGGGGCCAGACCTACGAGCAGTACTTC.